The 8 T cell receptor beta chains below were found in one sample sequenced in a study of OX40 agonist ivuxolimab in advanced cancers. Sequenced by immunoSEQ multiplex PCR; TCRdb stores in-frame clones only, minus some. The sample yields roughly 56,000 clones, 82% seen once. The material sequenced was CD4+ or CD8+ T cells sorted from blood, taken in a trial of the OX40 agonist ivuxolimab. These receptors were taken from an adult with an advanced solid tumor such as melanoma, head and neck, liver or kidney cancer.

This clone was detected only a few times. The J gene is TRBJ2-3, the V gene TRBV30, with 13 bases fitting TRBD2. Germline V gives CDR1 GTSNPN, CDR2 SVGIG (reference sequence). The CDR3 is 18 amino acids. J gave up 5 bases and V 2 bases, and 13 bases lay outside the gene matches. CDR3 protein: CAWSNPGLAGVMGDTQYF. In DNA form, the CDR3 reads TGTGCCTGGAGTAACCCCGGACTAGCGGGAGTTATGGGAGATACGCAGTATTTT.

The chain has TRBV14 and TRBJ2-1; TRBD2 might be the D (7 bases). The length of the CDR3 is 17 residues. Germline V gene lookup returns CDR1 SGHDN and CDR2 FVKESK. The ends were cut back, 0 bases at V and 8 bases at J, with 20 bases in the middle. This CDR3 is CASSQDRRGGGEDEQFF. The CDR3 nucleotides are TGTGCCAGCAGCCAAGATCGTCGCGGAGGGGGGGAGGATGAGCAGTTCTTC.

The sample holds one count of this clone. V is TRBV28 and J is TRBJ1-4, with 9 bases matching TRBD1. Germline loops: CDR1 MDHEN, CDR2 SYDVKM. Trimming removed 2 bases from V and 7 bases from J; junction bases left unmatched: 8. This CDR3 comprises 16 residues. CDR3 nucleotide sequence: TGTGCCAGCAGTTTAAGTGGACAGGGGACTTCTGAAAAACTGTTTTTT. This gives the protein CASSLSGQGTSEKLFF.

The J gene is TRBJ2-7, the V gene TRBV29-1; 9 bases line up with TRBD2. The J segment lost 5 bases and the V segment lost 3 bases, leaving 8 bases of the junction unmatched. Looked up from germline, CDR1 is SQVTM and CDR2 is ANQGSEA. The CDR3 is 14 amino acids. The CDR3 reads CSVDISGSANEQYF. CDR3 DNA sequence: TGCAGCGTTGACATTAGCGGGAGCGCCAACGAGCAGTACTTC.

V gene TRBV2 combines with J gene TRBJ2-2; tentative D call: TRBD2 (5 bases). V shed 9 bases and J shed 4 bases, with 15 bases lying between them. The CDR3 extends over 14 amino acids. In germline, CDR1 is SNHLY, CDR2 FYNNEI. Here the CDR3 DNA reads TGTGCCAGTGCGAGCGGTGAAAGCACCGGGGAGCTGTTTTTT. Translation gives CASASGESTGELFF.

The CDR3 region is CASSSTGVNEQYF. The CDR3 coding sequence is TGTGCCAGCTCATCGACAGGGGTTAACGAGCAGTACTTC. This rearrangement joins TRBV18 to TRBJ2-7, with 8 bases matching TRBD1. This CDR3 spans 13 amino acids. Unmatched junction bases numbered 5, after V lost 5 bases and J lost 5 bases. The germline gives CDR1 KGHSH, CDR2 LQKENI.

This clone occurred once. The CDR3 does not end in the conserved phenylalanine or tryptophan, so this is likely a read error. The chain recombines TRBV30 with TRBJ1-2, with 8 positions matching TRBD1. The CDR3 totals 13 residues. Losses at the gene ends were 1 base for V and 7 bases for J; bases not matched to a gene: 5. Germline-derived CDR1 and CDR2 are GTSNPN and SVGIG (reference sequence). The CDR3 loop reads CAWSADRVGGYTL. Written as DNA, the CDR3 is TGTGCCTGGAGTGCGGACAGGGTGGGTGGCTACACCCTC.

This chain joins TRBV5-1 and TRBJ1-6; the D gene is possibly TRBD1 (6 bases). From germline, CDR1 is SGHRS and CDR2 YFSETQ. The V gene lost 4 bases and the J gene lost 8 bases, with 13 bases spanning the gap. The CDR3 spans 14 residues. CDR3 sequence (DNA): TGCGCCAGCAGCCAGGACAGAAGCCATTCACCCCTCCACTTT. This codes for CASSQDRSHSPLHF.